This is a list of T cell receptor beta chains from one sample in a study of shared clonotypes between healthy human individuals. The repertoire was sequenced with immunoSEQ multiplex PCR; TCRdb's copy has only in-frame clones and lacks some. This repertoire shows fewer than 700,000 clones, just over 75% found once; its top ten account for approximately 12%. The sample was PBMCs. These receptors came from a woman in her forties in good health. Some clones in this sample may be carry-over from other donors' samples. Both conserved end residues are part of each CDR3. The order of the fields is J gene, D gene, V gene, clone size, CDR3 protein, CDR3 DNA. D genes are given only for firm matches. Only some rows state a clone size, as once, few, many or a class for expanded clones.

>TRBJ1-2|TRBD1|TRBV15|NA
CATSRDNPTGSYGYTF
TGTGCCACCAGCAGAGATAACCCGACAGGGTCCTATGGCTACACCTTC
>TRBJ2-1|TRBD2|TRBV10-2|NA
CASSEAGGSYNEQFF
TGCGCCAGCAGTGAAGCGGGAGGATCCTACAATGAGCAGTTCTTC
>TRBJ2-7|TRBD1|TRBV2|NA
CASRLTGGSSYEQYF
TGTGCCAGCAGGTTGACAGGGGGAAGCTCCTACGAGCAGTACTTC
>TRBJ2-3|NA|TRBV11-2|NA
CASSFLGGSSTDTQYF
TGTGCCAGCAGCTTTCTAGGCGGATCTAGCACAGATACGCAGTATTTT
>TRBJ2-1|TRBD2|TRBV4-2|once
CASSQVREGSEQFF
TGTGCCAGCAGCCAAGTGCGGGAGGGGAGTGAGCAGTTCTTC
>TRBJ1-5|TRBD1|TRBV2|NA
CASSEARGPSQPQHF
TGTGCCAGCAGTGAAGCTAGGGGGCCAAGTCAGCCCCAGCATTTT
>TRBJ2-3|TRBD2|TRBV5-1|NA
CASSLTLAGLADTQYF
TGCGCCAGCAGCTTGACCTTAGCGGGACTCGCAGATACGCAGTATTTT
>TRBJ1-2|NA|TRBV18|NA
CASSPDHNYGYTF
TGTGCCAGCTCACCGGACCATAACTATGGCTACACCTTC
>TRBJ1-4|NA|TRBV28|NA
CASSFLLRSRLEKLFF
TGTGCCAGCAGTTTCCTCCTCAGGTCCCGCCTTGAAAAACTGTTTTTT
>TRBJ1-2|NA|TRBV7-8|NA
CASSPSFLNGGRGYTF
TGTGCCAGCAGTCCCTCCTTTCTAAATGGGGGGAGAGGCTACACCTTC
>TRBJ2-7|NA|TRBV4-2|NA
CASSLALGGRYEQYF
TGTGCCAGCAGCCTAGCGCTAGGGGGTCGCTACGAGCAGTACTTC
>TRBJ2-3|TRBD2|TRBV11-2|few
CASSLISGRDTQYF
TGTGCCAGCAGCTTAATTAGCGGGAGAGATACGCAGTATTTT
>TRBJ2-7|TRBD2|TRBV7-2|NA
CASRSSGTSGYEQYF
TGTGCCAGCAGAAGTTCCGGGACTAGCGGCTACGAGCAGTACTTC
>TRBJ2-7|TRBD2|TRBV18|NA
CASSPRGSGNEQYF
TGTGCCAGCTCCCCCCGGGGTAGCGGGAACGAGCAGTACTTC
>TRBJ2-5|NA|TRBV5-1|NA
CASKGPTSVETQYF
TGCGCCAGCAAAGGGCCAACTAGTGTAGAGACCCAGTACTTC
>TRBJ2-7|TRBD1|TRBV2|NA
CASSESRTGVGGYF
TGTGCCAGCAGTGAATCCCGGACAGGGGTAGGAGGGTACTTC
>TRBJ2-7|TRBD2|TRBV7-8|many
CASSDPLSWGGEQYF
TGTGCCAGCAGCGACCCTCTTTCCTGGGGGGGCGAGCAGTACTTC
>TRBJ1-2|NA|TRBV18|NA
CASSPQGSTNYGYTF
TGTGCCAGCTCACCTCAGGGGAGTACTAACTATGGCTACACCTTC
>TRBJ2-1|TRBD1|TRBV5-1|NA
CASSLWTGVHNEQFF
TGCGCCAGCAGCTTGTGGACAGGGGTTCACAATGAGCAGTTCTTC
>TRBJ2-7|TRBD2|TRBV28|once
CASITLAGGEQYF
TGTGCCAGCATTACACTAGCGGGAGGTGAGCAGTACTTC
>TRBJ2-5|TRBD2|TRBV6-5|NA
CASSYPGLAGATQYF
TGTGCCAGCAGTTACCCGGGACTAGCGGGGGCGACCCAGTACTTC
>TRBJ1-5|NA|TRBV18|NA
CASSPSQPNSNQPQHF
TGTGCCAGCTCACCAAGTCAGCCGAATAGCAATCAGCCCCAGCATTTT